A selection of T cell receptor beta chains follows, all from one sample in a study of blood T cells in healthy people across ages. TCRdb re-called the 5' RACE reads through MiXCR, storing one row per CDR3 protein. The table records just over 800,000 distinct CDR3 sequences, around two thirds of them present only once. Input material: blood. Receptors were obtained from a man aged 25 to 40 in good health. The CDR3 runs from the conserved cysteine through the conserved F or W. Fields, in order: clone size, J gene, V gene, D gene, CDR3 protein, CDR3 DNA. D genes are given only for firm matches. Clone size, where shown, is once, few, many, or a class for clones that have expanded.

abundance: -
j_gene: TRBJ2-1
v_gene: TRBV7-2
d_gene: -
CDR3aa: CACSLRSTGNNEQFF
CDR3nt: TGTGCCTGCAGCTTACGATCCACAGGGAACAATGAGCAGTTCTTC

abundance: few
j_gene: TRBJ2-4
v_gene: TRBV15
d_gene: TRBD1
CDR3aa: CATSRDGQGFQEQYF
CDR3nt: TGTGCCACCAGCAGAGATGGACAGGGCTTCCAAGAGCAGTACTTC

abundance: -
j_gene: TRBJ2-7
v_gene: TRBV29-1
d_gene: -
CDR3aa: CSVDLSGDYSYEQYF
CDR3nt: TGCAGCGTTGATTTGTCAGGAGATTACTCCTACGAGCAGTACTTC

abundance: once
j_gene: TRBJ1-2
v_gene: TRBV2
d_gene: TRBD1
CDR3aa: CASSGLDRGNYGYTF
CDR3nt: TGTGCCAGCAGTGGTCTGGACAGGGGAAACTATGGCTACACCTTC

abundance: -
j_gene: TRBJ1-5
v_gene: TRBV7-2
d_gene: -
CDR3aa: CASSTQRDGERHF
CDR3nt: TGTGCCAGCAGCACACAAAGGGACGGGGAACGGCATTTT

abundance: few
j_gene: TRBJ1-6
v_gene: TRBV5-6
d_gene: -
CDR3aa: CASSFSPVNSPLHF
CDR3nt: TGTGCCAGCAGCTTTAGTCCAGTTAATTCACCCCTCCACTTT

abundance: -
j_gene: TRBJ2-1
v_gene: TRBV20-1
d_gene: -
CDR3aa: CSASAGHSSYNEQFF
CDR3nt: TGCAGTGCTAGCGCGGGCCATAGCTCCTACAATGAGCAGTTCTTC

abundance: -
j_gene: TRBJ1-2
v_gene: TRBV4-3
d_gene: -
CDR3aa: CASSQDADSLYGYTF
CDR3nt: TGCGCCAGCAGCCAAGATGCCGACAGCCTTTATGGCTACACCTTC

abundance: -
j_gene: TRBJ2-7
v_gene: TRBV6-2/TRBV6-3
d_gene: TRBD1
CDR3aa: CASRPTGSEQYF
CDR3nt: TGTGCCAGCAGACCGACAGGGTCCGAGCAGTACTTC

abundance: few
j_gene: TRBJ1-6
v_gene: TRBV15
d_gene: -
CDR3aa: CATSREGRDGSPLHF
CDR3nt: TGTGCCACCAGCAGAGAGGGCAGGGATGGTTCACCCCTCCACTTT

abundance: few
j_gene: TRBJ2-1
v_gene: TRBV7-8
d_gene: -
CDR3aa: CASSLVDHAGANEQFF
CDR3nt: TGTGCCAGCAGCTTAGTTGATCACGCGGGGGCTAATGAGCAGTTCTTC

abundance: -
j_gene: TRBJ2-7
v_gene: TRBV30
d_gene: -
CDR3aa: CAWASGFTYEQYF
CDR3nt: TGTGCCTGGGCCTCAGGGTTCACCTACGAGCAGTACTTC

abundance: -
j_gene: TRBJ2-1
v_gene: TRBV7-9
d_gene: -
CDR3aa: CASSLEYSQPYNEQFF
CDR3nt: TGTGCCAGCAGCTTAGAATACAGTCAGCCCTACAATGAGCAGTTCTTC

abundance: -
j_gene: TRBJ2-5
v_gene: TRBV5-1
d_gene: -
CDR3aa: CASSLGQYQETQYF
CDR3nt: TGCGCCAGCAGCTTGGGACAGTACCAAGAGACCCAGTACTTC

abundance: -
j_gene: TRBJ2-1
v_gene: TRBV9
d_gene: -
CDR3aa: CASSVVGGGPGELFF
CDR3nt: TGTGCCAGCAGCGTAGTTGGTGGGGGGCCCGGGGAGCTGTTCTTC

abundance: -
j_gene: TRBJ2-7
v_gene: TRBV28
d_gene: TRBD2
CDR3aa: CASSRVAGVRNEQYF
CDR3nt: TGTGCCAGCAGTAGAGTAGCGGGGGTCCGGAATGAGCAGTACTTC

abundance: -
j_gene: TRBJ1-1
v_gene: TRBV27
d_gene: -
CDR3aa: CASSLSLYAEAFF
CDR3nt: TGTGCCAGCAGTTTATCGTTATACGCTGAAGCTTTCTTT

abundance: few
j_gene: TRBJ2-5
v_gene: TRBV6-2/TRBV6-3
d_gene: -
CDR3aa: CASSGTGQETQYF
CDR3nt: TGTGCCAGCAGTGGGACGGGACAAGAGACCCAGTACTTC

abundance: -
j_gene: TRBJ2-7
v_gene: TRBV12-3/TRBV12-4
d_gene: TRBD1
CDR3aa: CASSSGGTGDHSYEQYF
CDR3nt: TGTGCCAGCAGTTCGGGCGGTACAGGGGACCACTCCTACGAGCAGTACTTC

abundance: -
j_gene: TRBJ2-1
v_gene: TRBV5-1
d_gene: TRBD1
CDR3aa: CASSLEFRGFLYNEQFF
CDR3nt: TGCGCCAGCAGCTTGGAATTCAGGGGGTTCCTCTACAATGAGCAGTTCTTC

abundance: -
j_gene: TRBJ1-5
v_gene: TRBV20-1
d_gene: -
CDR3aa: CSAPGEGRVHQPQHF
CDR3nt: TGCAGTGCCCCAGGAGAGGGCAGGGTGCATCAGCCCCAGCATTTT

abundance: few
j_gene: TRBJ2-5
v_gene: TRBV6-5
d_gene: -
CDR3aa: CASSSLQGRETQYF
CDR3nt: TGTGCCTCGAGCTCCCTCCAGGGTCGGGAGACCCAGTACTTC

abundance: -
j_gene: TRBJ2-5
v_gene: TRBV20-1
d_gene: -
CDR3aa: CSATGTPAETQYF
CDR3nt: TGCAGTGCTACAGGGACTCCCGCGGAGACCCAGTACTTC

abundance: few
j_gene: TRBJ2-1
v_gene: TRBV12-3/TRBV12-4
d_gene: -
CDR3aa: CASSFSIEQFF
CDR3nt: TGTGCCAGCAGTTTTAGTATTGAGCAGTTCTTC

abundance: few
j_gene: TRBJ2-5
v_gene: TRBV28
d_gene: -
CDR3aa: CASSLGGLGETQYF
CDR3nt: TGTGCCAGCAGTTTGGGGGGACTGGGGGAGACCCAGTACTTC

abundance: -
j_gene: TRBJ1-2
v_gene: TRBV6-6
d_gene: TRBD1
CDR3aa: CASTFTGGAGGYTF
CDR3nt: TGTGCCAGCACTTTTACAGGGGGCGCGGGTGGCTACACCTTC

abundance: few
j_gene: TRBJ1-2
v_gene: TRBV7-3
d_gene: -
CDR3aa: CASSLRGAADGYTF
CDR3nt: TGTGCCAGCAGCTTACGGGGGGCTGCCGATGGCTACACCTTC